This passage covers 7 T cell receptor beta chains from one sample sequenced in a study of tumor-infiltrating lymphocytes in localized non-small cell lung cancer. Sequencing was performed with immunoSEQ multiplex PCR; in TCRdb, only in-frame clones are kept and a portion is missing. The table has under 35,000 clones, around 85% seen once. Sample: lung tumor tissue. Source of these receptors: a human donor with non-small cell lung cancer.

This clone has just a few counts. V usage is TRBV19 and J usage is TRBJ2-7, with no clear D. Trimming removed 5 bases at V and 6 bases at J, with 11 bases between. The CDR3 contains 12 residues. The V gene's germline CDR1 is LNHDA and CDR2 SQIVND (reference sequence). The CDR3, as DNA: TGTGCCAGTAGTCCGGGTCTGGGCGAGCAGTACTTC. Protein sequence: CASSPGLGEQYF.

This clone appeared a single time. The chain carries TRBV9 and TRBJ1-2; D uncertain. Germline V gene data show CDR1 as SGDLS and CDR2 as YYNGEE. The CDR3 has 15 amino acids. Trimming removed 0 bases from V and 0 bases from J, with 9 bases in between. Here the CDR3 reads CASSVEVGANYGYTF. CDR3 bases: TGTGCCAGCAGCGTAGAGGTCGGCGCTAACTATGGCTACACCTTC.

This chain uses TRBV9 with TRBJ1-6; TRBD1 aligns across 10 bases. Germline V gene lookup returns CDR1 SGDLS and CDR2 YYNGEE. This CDR3 region has 15 residues. V lost 1 base, J lost 9 bases, and 4 bases stayed unmatched. CDR3 coding DNA: TGTGCCAGCAGCGTACTAGACAGGGGGCCTTCACCCCTCCACTTT. Protein: CASSVLDRGPSPLHF.

This chain links TRBV23-1 with TRBJ2-2, with D hard to call. TRBV23-1 is an ORF, and what it does is uncertain. V lost 5 bases, J lost 3 bases, and 10 bases lay in between. The CDR3 covers 14 residues. This chain's CDR3 is CASSFSSDTGELFF. In DNA form, the CDR3 reads TGCGCCAGCAGTTTTTCATCGGACACCGGGGAGCTGTTTTTT.

This rearrangement joins TRBV7-2 to TRBJ1-4; tentative D call: TRBD1 (5 bases). V shed 3 bases and J shed 6 bases, with 14 bases lying between them. The CDR3 length is 15 residues. In germline, CDR1 is SGHTA, CDR2 FQGNSA. This CDR3 is CASSFTGEPHEKLFF. DNA of the CDR3: TGTGCCAGCAGCTTTACAGGTGAACCCCATGAAAAACTGTTTTTT.

In nucleotides, the CDR3 is TGTGCCAGCAGCGTAGATGGCAGGAATAATGAAAAACTGTTTTTT. Protein product: CASSVDGRNNEKLFF. The chain combines TRBV9 with TRBJ1-4; no clear D. Germline CDR1 SGDLS, CDR2 YYNGEE. CDR3 length: 15 residues. V was shortened by 0 bases and J by 4 bases, with 10 bases between the two germline ends.

CDR3 sequence reads: CASSGGFGDTQYF. The CDR3 bases are TGTGCCAGCTCTGGAGGGTTCGGAGATACGCAGTATTTT. The rearrangement joins TRBV25-1 to TRBJ2-3, with TRBD2 as a possible D gene (6 bases). Germline-derived CDR1 and CDR2 are MGHDK and SYGVNS. Trimming pared 8 bases from V and 5 bases from J, leaving 14 bases between. The CDR3 has 13 amino acids.